This T cell receptor beta chain appears in the sequencing data of a study of blood T cell repertoires in COVID-19. At the level of the study: Some COVID-19 samples were acute and others convalescent; all came from the United States, Italy and Spain. PBMCs, B-cell-depleted T cells, or T cells provided the cDNA or gDNA that made up the material.

TCRdb's table, derived via immunoSEQ multiplex PCR, lists solely in-frame clones and lacks some. The table has 200,000 to 250,000 clones, 84% seen once; the top ten hold over 6.5%. Patients in Seattle were enrolled during active infection, then followed longitudinally. This clone was seen only a few times. Sequences were obtained from peripheral blood. The receptor comes from a woman older than 75 with COVID-19, enrolled during active disease.

CDR3 residues: CASGLVLVGGPGEQFF. For the CDR3, the DNA is TGTGCTAGTGGTTTGGTATTGGTGGGGGGGCCCGGTGAGCAGTTCTTC. The V call is TRBV12-5, the J call TRBJ2-1, with D perhaps matching TRBD2 (7 bases). Germline V gene sequence: CDR1 LGHNT, CDR2 FRNRAP. The CDR3 runs 16 residues. V was shortened by 0 bases and J by 9 bases, with 18 bases between the two germline ends.